A single T cell receptor (beta chain) is shown here with its context. As yet, its antigen is unknown. The isolated RNA, all of it, was reverse transcribed, so expressed TCRB transcripts were what got sequenced. Clones were read by immunoSEQ multiplex PCR, and TCRdb kept only the in-frame ones, dropping some. The sample consists of 200,000 to 300,000 clones, 55% to 70% of them appearing once. These data are taken from a study of beta chain features in type 1 diabetes. Study background: Investigators examined 107,917,701 sorted cells across all samples. Study outcomes and limitations: Any HLA type influence on TCRB rearrangement was left unresolved here.

The CDR3 totals 14 residues. The germline V gene has CDR1 GTSNPN and CDR2 SVGIG (reference sequence). With 1 base removed from V and 4 bases from J, the gap between germline ends came to 13 bases. Sequenced: naive CD4+ T cells from blood. V gene TRBV30 combines with J gene TRBJ1-2; no clear D gene. The TCR was taken from a man under 40 in good health. The CDR3 coding sequence is TGTGCCTGGAGTGCGGGGAATCGAGGCTATGGCTACACCTTC. Translation: CAWSAGNRGYGYTF.